This TCR beta chain came from a study of PD-1 blockade in classical Hodgkin lymphoma. Regarding the study as a whole: TCR diversity at baseline was reported to be reduced in newly diagnosed patients relative to healthy donors. By C4D1, diversity of CD4+ TCRs had risen significantly, whereas that of CD8+ TCRs had not. What drove the repertoire differences, possibly disease activity or prior therapy, has not been defined. Lower baseline TCR diversity marked trial partial responders and progressors.

The CDR3 covers 12 residues. The germline V and J ends were trimmed by 0 bases and 11 bases, with 13 bases remaining between them. In germline, CDR1 is GTSNPN, CDR2 SVGIG (reference sequence). Brentuximab vedotin exposure varied, and every patient relapsed after autologous stem cell transplantation. This table comes from immunoSEQ multiplex PCR, and its TCRdb copy is limited to in-frame clones, with some not included. The sample holds 98,000 or so clones, 89% seen once. As regards this clone: What it recognizes is unknown.

The receptor comes from a human donor with classical Hodgkin lymphoma. Specimen: peripheral blood mononuclear cells (PBMCs), collected before the second cycle of nivolumab. V is TRBV30 and J is TRBJ1-1; D unclear. CDR3 protein: CAWSVDPVQAFF. The CDR3 DNA reads TGTGCCTGGAGTGTAGATCCTGTTCAGGCTTTCTTT.